Listed below are T cell receptor beta chains from one sample, sequenced in a study of T cell repertoires in cytomegalovirus infection. MiXCR was run by TCRdb on the reads, yielding one entry per CDR3 protein. In the table there are about 260,000 distinct CDR3 sequences, about an eighth of which are singletons. Material: PBMCs. Source of these receptors: a human donor in good health (CMV status not recorded). Some clones in this sample may be carry-over from other donors' samples. Both conserved end residues are part of each CDR3.

CDR3aa: CASRNSGTVGQPQHF
j_gene: TRBJ1-5
v_gene: TRBV7-2

CDR3aa: CASSFDRGSDTQYF
j_gene: TRBJ2-3
v_gene: TRBV28

CDR3aa: CASSLTSGYNEQFF
j_gene: TRBJ2-1
v_gene: TRBV5-5

CDR3aa: CASSLYREHEQYF
j_gene: TRBJ2-7
v_gene: TRBV7-3

CDR3aa: CASSEQGVGAAFF
j_gene: TRBJ1-1
v_gene: TRBV25-1

CDR3aa: CASSFAPNEQFF
j_gene: TRBJ2-1
v_gene: TRBV7-9

CDR3aa: CASSSDRRIDTQYF
j_gene: TRBJ2-3
v_gene: TRBV7-2

CDR3aa: CASSTGTNYEQYF
j_gene: TRBJ2-7
v_gene: TRBV7-3

CDR3aa: CASSLGQGSTYEQYF
j_gene: TRBJ2-7
v_gene: TRBV5-4

CDR3aa: CASSPPVLGQINGYTF
j_gene: TRBJ1-2
v_gene: TRBV18

CDR3aa: CASSYSIRDRGLTF
j_gene: TRBJ1-2
v_gene: TRBV6-5

CDR3aa: CASSSGDYRTEAFF
j_gene: TRBJ1-1
v_gene: TRBV7-9

CDR3aa: CASSLTGEPYNEQFF
j_gene: TRBJ2-1
v_gene: TRBV5-7

CDR3aa: CASSLKTGFDYGYTF
j_gene: TRBJ1-2
v_gene: TRBV7-2

CDR3aa: CASGVLGANTEAFF
j_gene: TRBJ1-1
v_gene: TRBV28

CDR3aa: CASSVGGTGDYGYTF
j_gene: TRBJ1-2
v_gene: TRBV9

CDR3aa: CASSLDSTEQYF
j_gene: TRBJ2-7
v_gene: TRBV7-9

CDR3aa: CSVGEVAGYTF
j_gene: TRBJ1-2
v_gene: TRBV20-1

CDR3aa: CASSLSTGIAGNTIYF
j_gene: TRBJ1-3
v_gene: TRBV28

CDR3aa: CSGRPITGTQYF
j_gene: TRBJ2-5
v_gene: TRBV20-1

CDR3aa: CASSPWMGYGYTF
j_gene: TRBJ1-2
v_gene: TRBV14

CDR3aa: CSARAGPGSTDTQYF
j_gene: TRBJ2-3
v_gene: TRBV20-1

CDR3aa: CSVTGQGGQGTQYF
j_gene: TRBJ2-5
v_gene: TRBV29-1

CDR3aa: CASSLISQPQHF
j_gene: TRBJ1-5
v_gene: TRBV28

CDR3aa: CASSTEGRGTGELFF
j_gene: TRBJ2-2
v_gene: TRBV28

CDR3aa: CASSLSQGDNSPLHF
j_gene: TRBJ1-6
v_gene: TRBV7-3

CDR3aa: CASSNSGGNEQFF
j_gene: TRBJ2-1
v_gene: TRBV7-6

CDR3aa: CASRRTGGYEQFF
j_gene: TRBJ2-1
v_gene: TRBV25-1

CDR3aa: CASRWGYNSPLHF
j_gene: TRBJ1-6
v_gene: TRBV25-1

CDR3aa: CASSLPGVVGSGANVLTF
j_gene: TRBJ2-6
v_gene: TRBV19

CDR3aa: CASSYDPVGGANVLAF
j_gene: TRBJ2-6
v_gene: TRBV28

CDR3aa: CAISPSSNGYTF
j_gene: TRBJ1-2
v_gene: TRBV10-3

CDR3aa: CASSLHQVNEQFF
j_gene: TRBJ2-1
v_gene: TRBV7-9

CDR3aa: CASSLGRDRGHEQYF
j_gene: TRBJ2-7
v_gene: TRBV11-2

CDR3aa: CASSYPGKSTDTQYF
j_gene: TRBJ2-3
v_gene: TRBV5-6

CDR3aa: CASTYDRVGNTIYF
j_gene: TRBJ1-3
v_gene: TRBV6-6

CDR3aa: CASSSSRGKSSYEQYF
j_gene: TRBJ2-7
v_gene: TRBV7-2

CDR3aa: CASIPSGPSSYNEQFF
j_gene: TRBJ2-1
v_gene: TRBV28

CDR3aa: CASGLTRTSTYEQYF
j_gene: TRBJ2-7
v_gene: TRBV12-5

CDR3aa: CASSFDKNYGYTF
j_gene: TRBJ1-2
v_gene: TRBV11-2

CDR3aa: CASSLDLTQEAFF
j_gene: TRBJ1-1
v_gene: TRBV7-9

CDR3aa: CASSPGLAASTDTQYF
j_gene: TRBJ2-3
v_gene: TRBV6-5

CDR3aa: CASTRSYNQPQHF
j_gene: TRBJ1-5
v_gene: TRBV12-3/TRBV12-4

CDR3aa: CASSIQPQETQYF
j_gene: TRBJ2-5
v_gene: TRBV19

CDR3aa: CASSPQGWRNTEAFF
j_gene: TRBJ1-1
v_gene: TRBV7-9

CDR3aa: CATSDRDTPEQFF
j_gene: TRBJ2-1
v_gene: TRBV24-1

CDR3aa: CASRGQGLTYGYTF
j_gene: TRBJ1-2
v_gene: TRBV27

CDR3aa: CSARGASNSNQPQHF
j_gene: TRBJ1-5
v_gene: TRBV20-1

CDR3aa: CSASNLAPLYEQYF
j_gene: TRBJ2-7
v_gene: TRBV20-1

CDR3aa: CASSYSDRTMNTEAFF
j_gene: TRBJ1-1
v_gene: TRBV6-2/TRBV6-3

CDR3aa: CSARGTGNQPQHF
j_gene: TRBJ1-5
v_gene: TRBV20-1

CDR3aa: CASSVAAGVYEQYF
j_gene: TRBJ2-7
v_gene: TRBV9

CDR3aa: CASSSVQNTEAFF
j_gene: TRBJ1-1
v_gene: TRBV7-6

CDR3aa: CASSYSVRVGTNTEAFF
j_gene: TRBJ1-1
v_gene: TRBV6-2/TRBV6-3

CDR3aa: CASSFPGTGVEETQYF
j_gene: TRBJ2-5
v_gene: TRBV4-2

CDR3aa: CASSLFGQETQYF
j_gene: TRBJ2-5
v_gene: TRBV28

CDR3aa: CSAHPGTSSYEQYF
j_gene: TRBJ2-7
v_gene: TRBV20-1

CDR3aa: CASSPHGKGGTEAFF
j_gene: TRBJ1-1
v_gene: TRBV7-8

CDR3aa: CASSPPAYNEQFF
j_gene: TRBJ2-1
v_gene: TRBV7-3